A single sample gave rise to the 32 T cell receptor beta chains below, sequenced in a study of neurological immune-mediated disorders. TCRdb analysed the 5' RACE reads with MiXCR anew, one entry per CDR3 protein. In the table there are more than 75,000 distinct CDR3 sequences, about a tenth of which are singletons. Source material: PBMCs. The source of these receptors is a man aged 35 to 55 in good health.

This clonotype turned up a few times. The J gene is TRBJ1-2, the V gene TRBV11-2; TRBD1 matches 8 bases. Germline values: CDR1 SGHAT, CDR2 FQNNGV. Trimming at V came to 3 bases and at J to 8 bases, leaving 8 bases not matched to a gene. The CDR3 has 14 residues. The CDR3 sequence is CASSFRQGPGGYTF. CDR3 nucleotides: TGTGCCAGCAGCTTCAGACAGGGGCCAGGGGGCTACACCTTC.

This clonotype was found many times. The CDR3 here is CAIRSELWETQYF. The CDR3 DNA reads TGTGCCATCAGGTCAGAGCTTTGGGAGACCCAGTACTTC. The chain uses TRBV10-3 and TRBJ2-5; D is unclear. CDR3 length: 13 amino acids. V shed 6 bases and J shed 5 bases, with 13 bases lying between them. Germline V gene data show CDR1 as ENHRY and CDR2 as SYGVKD.

This clonotype has ten or more counts. The chain joins TRBV27 to TRBJ1-6, with a weak D call TRBD1 (5 bases). CDR1 and CDR2 (germline): MNHEY, SMNVEV (reference sequence). V lost 5 bases and J lost 5, with 10 bases in between. This CDR3 is 14 amino acids long. The CDR3 coding sequence is TGTGCCAGCAGTCTCAGGGAAAATAATTCACCCCTCCACTTT. The encoded protein is CASSLRENNSPLHF.

This clonotype was counted at least ten times. J is TRBJ2-1 and V is TRBV21-1; the table's D call, TRBD2, has no DNA check behind it. TRBV21-1 is listed as a pseudogene. There are 17 residues in the CDR3. The DNA for the CDR3 is TGTGCCAGCAGCAAATTGGACCTAGCGGGGGGGCCCAATGAGCAGTTCTTC. It specifies CASSKLDLAGGPNEQFF.

This clonotype was seen many times. The rearrangement links TRBV20-1 to TRBJ2-3; D is unclear. Per germline, CDR1 DFQATT and CDR2 SNEGSKA (reference sequence). The CDR3 sequence is 15 residues long. Trimming cost V 0 bases and J 0 bases, with 10 bases left between them. CDR3 sequence: CSARDPGRSTDTQYF. As DNA, the CDR3 is TGCAGTGCTAGAGACCCCGGCAGGAGCACAGATACGCAGTATTTT.

About this clonotype itself: One end of the junction fails to match germline, which may point to a read error. V is TRBV5-1 and J is TRBJ2-7; 9 bases fit TRBD1. CDR1 and CDR2 (germline): SGHRS, YFSETQ. There are 14 residues in the CDR3. CDR3 sequence: CARSMGQGLGEQYF. CDR3 sequence (DNA): TGCGCCCGCAGCATGGGACAGGGATTGGGGGAGCAGTACTTC. The full variable domain, completed using reference TRBV5-1 and TRBJ2-7, is KAGVTQTPRYLIKTRGQQVTLSCSPISGHRSVSWYQQTPGQGLQFLFEYFSETQRNKGNFPGRFSGRQFSNSRSEMNVSTLELGDSALYLCARSMGQGLGEQYFGPGTRLTVT.

This clonotype occurred many times. V and J are TRBV29-1 and TRBJ2-3; D is unresolved. The CDR3 has 13 amino acids. Trimming removed 4 bases from V and 2 bases from J, with 10 bases in between. Germline V CDR1 and CDR2: SQVTM, ANQGSEA. As DNA, the CDR3 is TGCAGCGTTGCCCGGGCTCTCACAGATACGCAGTATTTT. It encodes CSVARALTDTQYF.

This clonotype showed up many times. This chain uses TRBV27 with TRBJ1-2; 12 bases are shared with TRBD1. The CDR3 totals 15 residues. CDR1 is MNHEY and CDR2 is SMNVEV in the germline V gene (reference sequence). Unmatched junction bases numbered 6, after V lost 4 bases and J lost 6 bases. Here the CDR3 DNA reads TGTGCCAGCAGTTCGCCGGGACAGGGGGCTGATGGCTACACCTTC. This codes for CASSSPGQGADGYTF.

This clonotype was seen repeatedly, ten times or more. The J gene is TRBJ2-5, the V gene TRBV20-1; D remains ambiguous. CDR3 length equals 14 residues. The V gene's germline CDR1 is DFQATT and CDR2 SNEGSKA (reference sequence). V shed 6 bases and J shed 5 bases, with 19 bases lying between them. The CDR3 DNA reads TGCAGTGCAAGACTGTCAGGTTCTGGGGAGACCCAGTACTTC. Its protein is CSARLSGSGETQYF.

At least ten counts were recorded for this clonotype. V gene TRBV20-1 combines with J gene TRBJ2-4, with a possible D match to TRBD1 (5 bases). The V end lost 5 bases, the J end lost 5 bases, and 10 bases lay between the germline ends. Germline-derived CDR1 and CDR2 are DFQATT and SNEGSKA (reference sequence). The CDR3 runs to 12 residues. The CDR3 sequence: CSAEQGQNIQYF. In DNA, the CDR3 is TGCAGTGCTGAGCAGGGCCAAAACATTCAGTACTTC.

A note on this clonotype: This clone may be a read error of a much larger clone one base away. The chain carries TRBV12-3 or TRBV12-4 and TRBJ2-7; D ambiguous. Trimming left V 6 bases short and J 1 base short, with 13 bases between. The CDR3 consists of 14 residues. Here the CDR3 reads CASSISTESYEQYF. CDR3 DNA sequence: TGTGCCAGCAGCATATCGACGGAGTCCTACGAGCAGTACTTC.

The genes are TRBV6-1 and TRBJ2-7; no reliable D call. CDR1 and CDR2 (germline): MNHNS, SASEGT. The CDR3 has 13 residues. Trimming stripped 5 bases from V and 1 base from J, with 9 bases between. This chain's CDR3 is CASSRVGSYEQYF. The CDR3 nucleotides are TGTGCCAGCAGTAGAGTGGGATCCTACGAGCAGTACTTC.

This rearrangement joins TRBV5-1 to TRBJ1-1; 8 bases match TRBD1. Germline V gives CDR1 SGHRS, CDR2 YFSETQ. This CDR3 is 16 amino acids long. The junction had 15 bases not matched to a gene; V was cut back by 7 bases and J by 4 bases. The CDR3 loop reads CASSPDREFQGTEAFF. The CDR3, as DNA: TGCGCCAGCTCCCCGGACAGGGAATTTCAGGGCACTGAAGCTTTCTTT.

The sample holds many counts of this clonotype. J is TRBJ2-1 and V is TRBV6-6; D may be TRBD1 (6 bases). CDR1 is MNHNY, CDR2 SVGAGI, per germline (reference sequence). The V gene lost 8 bases and the J gene lost 3 bases, with 11 bases spanning the gap. The CDR3 length is 13 residues. The CDR3 region is CASGQGSYNEQFF. The CDR3 nucleotides read TGTGCCAGCGGCCAGGGGAGCTACAATGAGCAGTTCTTC.

This clonotype occurred many times. The chain carries TRBV2 and TRBJ2-1; D might be TRBD1 (5 bases). The germline V and J ends were trimmed by 7 bases and 0 bases, with 16 bases remaining between them. Per the germline V gene, CDR1 is SNHLY and CDR2 is FYNNEI. CDR3 size: 16 residues. In nucleotides, the CDR3 is TGTGCCAGCAAGGGGTTTTTGGAGCGCTCCTACAATGAGCAGTTCTTC. Amino acids: CASKGFLERSYNEQFF.

This clonotype has at least ten counts. The rearrangement joins TRBV7-9 to TRBJ2-1; possibly TRBD1 or TRBD2 for D (5 bases each). The germline V gene encodes CDR1 SEHNR and CDR2 FQNEAQ (reference sequence). The CDR3 contains 13 residues. V shed 4 bases and J shed 9 bases, with 13 bases lying between them. In nucleotides, the CDR3 is TGTGCCAGCAGCTCCCGGGACCTCCCTGAGCAGTTCTTC. Translating it yields CASSSRDLPEQFF.

This clonotype was counted at least ten times. The DNA of the CDR3 is TGTGCCAGCAGCTCCTCTGGCGGTGGGGCCTACGAGCAGTACTTC. It codes for CASSSSGGGAYEQYF. The chain is built from TRBV7-9 and TRBJ2-7; D is unresolved. The CDR3 runs to 15 residues. V was trimmed by 4 bases and J by 2 bases, leaving 15 bases between them. Germline V gene sequence: CDR1 SEHNR, CDR2 FQNEAQ (reference sequence).

The sample holds many counts of this clonotype. The rearrangement joins TRBV6-5 to TRBJ2-5, with TRBD1 identical over 7 bases. The V and J ends lost 2 bases and 4 bases, in that order; junction bases with no gene match: 7. CDR1 MNHEY and CDR2 SVGAGI come from the germline V gene. This CDR3 spans 15 amino acids. In nucleotides, the CDR3 is TGTGCCAGCAGTTACGGAGACAGGGCGCTAGAGACCCAGTACTTC. This encodes CASSYGDRALETQYF.

This clonotype was counted ten times or more. The chain recombines TRBV29-1 with TRBJ2-2; D possibly uses TRBD1 or TRBD2 (6 bases each). This CDR3 is built from 13 residues. Looked up from germline, CDR1 is SQVTM and CDR2 is ANQGSEA. The CDR3 DNA follows: TGCGAGGGGGGAGGAGCGAACACCGGGGAGCTGTTTTTT. Its translation is CEGGGANTGELFF.

The sample holds a few counts of this clonotype. This sequence joins TRBV20-1 and TRBJ2-3, with TRBD2 matching 12 bases. Per the germline V gene, CDR1 is DFQATT and CDR2 is SNEGSKA (reference sequence). Losses at the gene ends were 5 bases for V and 2 bases for J; bases not matched to a gene: 14. The CDR3 totals 18 residues. The CDR3 DNA sequence: TGCAGTGCTCCTCAGAGGCTAGCGGGGGGGCTTCCCACAGATACGCAGTATTTT. Residues: CSAPQRLAGGLPTDTQYF.

This clonotype was detected ten times or more. The chain is built from TRBV25-1 and TRBJ1-4; no definite D call. V was cut by 3 bases and J by 3 bases, with 8 bases left in between. Germline values: CDR1 MGHDK, CDR2 SYGVNS. The CDR3 has 14 residues. The CDR3 DNA is TGTGCCAGCAGTGACCGACCAGCTAATGAAAAACTGTTTTTT. Protein: CASSDRPANEKLFF.

This clonotype was observed at least ten times. The chain recombines TRBV29-1 with TRBJ2-3; TRBD1 matches 9 bases. The CDR3 covers 13 residues. V lost 6 bases and J lost 2; bases outside the gene matches: 3. The germline gives CDR1 SQVTM, CDR2 ANQGSEA. The CDR3 DNA is TGCAGCGTGGGACAGGGTTACACAGATACGCAGTATTTT. It translates to CSVGQGYTDTQYF.

Of note for this clonotype: A much larger clone differs by one base, so this may be a read error. J is TRBJ2-1 and V is TRBV10-3, with 7 bases that match TRBD2. There are 17 residues in the CDR3. The J segment lost 4 bases and the V segment lost 1 base, leaving 10 bases of the junction unmatched. Germline V gives CDR1 ENHRY, CDR2 SYGVKD. The CDR3 DNA follows: TGTGCCATCAGTGAGTATGTGGAGCGGGACCCATACAATGAGCAGTTCTTC. This encodes CAISEYVERDPYNEQFF.

There are many counts of this clonotype. V is TRBV3-1 and J is TRBJ1-5; D is undetermined. This CDR3 is 15 amino acids long. V dropped 4 bases and J dropped 3 bases, with 13 bases sitting between them. CDR1 and CDR2 (germline): LGHDT, YNNKEL (reference sequence). The CDR3: CASSPFPSVNQPQHF. CDR3 DNA sequence: TGTGCCAGCAGCCCTTTCCCATCAGTCAATCAGCCCCAGCATTTT.

The chain links TRBV6-1 to TRBJ1-5; D is unresolved. The V and J ends lost 6 bases and 0 bases respectively, with 9 bases between them. Germline-derived CDR1 and CDR2 are MNHNS and SASEGT. The length of the CDR3 is 14 residues. CDR3 bases: TGTGCCAGCAGGTCGGGCTCTAGCAATCAGCCCCAGCATTTT. Translating it yields CASRSGSSNQPQHF.

This clonotype was seen at least ten times. The CDR3 ends on some other residue instead of the conserved phenylalanine or tryptophan, so this is likely a read error. The DNA is omitted, as the CDR3 cannot be located on it reliably, and the CDR3 follows TCRdb's listing. The chain's CDR3 is CASSLAGGLPPV. The chain joins TRBV7-9 to TRBJ2-1; TRBD2, the table's D call, lacks a check against the DNA. The CDR3 has 12 residues if both end residues are counted. Germline CDR1 reads SEHNR; CDR2 reads FQNEAQ (reference sequence).

This clonotype was observed at least ten times. V usage is TRBV20-1 and J usage is TRBJ2-7, with 8 bases that match TRBD1. Germline CDR1 reads DFQATT; CDR2 reads SNEGSKA (reference sequence). The CDR3 has 14 residues. The J segment lost 4 bases and the V segment lost 5 bases, leaving 10 bases of the junction unmatched. CDR3 in DNA: TGCAGTGCTTTAATCCCGGGACAGGATTACGAGCAGTACTTC. It yields the protein CSALIPGQDYEQYF.

This clonotype was detected ten times or more. The chain joins TRBV6-5 to TRBJ1-1; no definite D call. From germline, CDR1 is MNHEY and CDR2 SVGAGI. The CDR3 runs 14 residues. V was clipped by 2 bases and J by 1 base, with 8 bases between them. The CDR3 DNA follows: TGTGCCAGCAGTTACCGGGAGGGGAACACTGAAGCTTTCTTT. Its translation is CASSYREGNTEAFF.

At least ten counts were recorded for this clonotype. This chain uses TRBV20-1 with TRBJ2-1; unclear D gene. CDR1 is DFQATT, CDR2 SNEGSKA, per germline (reference sequence). V lost 6 bases and J lost 1, with 16 bases in between. The CDR3 is made up of 15 amino acids. CDR3 coding DNA: TGCAGTGCCCCAAAGGGCGCTGAGTCCTACAATGAGCAGTTCTTC. Amino acids: CSAPKGAESYNEQFF.

The rearrangement links TRBV9 to TRBJ2-3; the D is unclear. The V end was cut by 0 bases, the J end by 2 bases, with 7 bases between. Germline lookup yields CDR1 SGDLS and CDR2 YYNGEE. The CDR3 is 14 amino acids. CDR3 sequence (DNA): TGTGCCAGCAGCGTAGGCGCGGACACAGATACGCAGTATTTT. Protein sequence: CASSVGADTDTQYF.

This clonotype was detected many times. The J gene is TRBJ2-3, the V gene TRBV28; D unclear. V lost 3 bases to trimming and J lost 1 base, with 5 bases between them. Looked up from germline, CDR1 is MDHEN and CDR2 is SYDVKM. The CDR3 is 13 residues long. The CDR3 spells CASSFVGTDTQYF. Here the CDR3 DNA reads TGTGCCAGCAGTTTCGTAGGCACAGATACGCAGTATTTT.

This clonotype was seen many times. The chain links TRBV12-3 or TRBV12-4 to TRBJ2-5; D remains unclear. Deletions cut 2 bases from V and 1 base from J, with 11 bases between. The CDR3 runs 15 residues. The CDR3 sequence is CASSLTDSIQETQYF. As DNA, the CDR3 is TGTGCCAGCAGTTTAACAGATTCAATCCAAGAGACCCAGTACTTC.